The rows below give T cell receptor beta chains drawn from one sample of a study of T cell changes during pregnancy in multiple sclerosis. Sequencing used immunoSEQ multiplex PCR; TCRdb keeps in-frame clones, though not all of them. The sample includes about 46,000 clones, almost 95% seen only once; the top ten take under 2.5%. Sequencing used peripheral blood, obtained in the third trimester of pregnancy. These receptors all come from a female donor with multiple sclerosis, enrolled in a pregnancy study. CDR3s include the opening cysteine and the closing phenylalanine or tryptophan. Fields, in order: CDR3 protein, CDR3 DNA, CDR3 length, D gene, clone size, J gene, V gene. D genes are given only for firm matches. The listing skips clone size in some rows; elsewhere it reads once, few, many or a size class.

CSVMIRDSNTGELFF	TGCAGCGTTATGATTCGGGATTCGAACACCGGGGAGCTGTTTTTT	15	.	.	TRBJ2-2	TRBV29-1
CASSYGHEQFF	TGTGCCAGCAGTTACGGGCATGAGCAGTTCTTC	11	.	.	TRBJ2-1	TRBV6-5
CASSQPTAGEGYGYTF	TGCGCCAGCAGCCAGCCGACGGCAGGGGAGGGCTATGGCTACACCTTC	16	.	.	TRBJ1-2	TRBV4-1
CASSQDRGVAFLYNEQFF	TGCGCCAGCAGCCAAGATCGGGGGGTAGCCTTTCTTTACAATGAGCAGTTCTTC	18	TRBD2	.	TRBJ2-1	TRBV4-1
CASSFTTGAGAGYTF	TGTGCCAGCAGCTTTACGACAGGGGCCGGAGCAGGCTACACCTTC	15	TRBD1	.	TRBJ1-2	TRBV5-4
CASSSGGLPSGANVLTF	TGCGCCAGCAGCTCAGGGGGCCTCCCCTCTGGGGCCAACGTCCTGACTTTC	17	TRBD1	.	TRBJ2-6	TRBV5-1
CASSPQGALNTEAFF	TGTGCCAGCTCACCTCAGGGGGCTTTGAACACTGAAGCTTTCTTT	15	TRBD1	once	TRBJ1-1	TRBV18
CASSQGGTGVSTEAFF	TGTGCCAGCAGCCAAGGAGGGACAGGGGTGAGCACTGAAGCTTTCTTT	16	TRBD1	.	TRBJ1-1	TRBV4-2
CASSESSGQGNTEAFF	TGTGCCAGCAGTGAAAGTTCGGGACAGGGTAACACTGAAGCTTTCTTT	16	TRBD1	.	TRBJ1-1	TRBV6-1
CASSQPKTGGLGNEQFF	TGCGCCAGCAGCCAACCGAAGACAGGGGGCCTTGGCAATGAGCAGTTCTTC	17	TRBD1	.	TRBJ2-1	TRBV4-3
CASSPAGLSYEQYF	TGTGCCAGCAGCCCAGCCGGACTGTCATACGAGCAGTACTTC	14	.	.	TRBJ2-7	TRBV7-9
CASSQFSYNEQFF	TGCGCCAGCAGCCAATTTAGCTACAATGAGCAGTTCTTC	13	.	.	TRBJ2-1	TRBV4-3
CAILTGNTEAFF	TGTGCCATCTTGACTGGGAACACTGAAGCTTTCTTT	12	.	.	TRBJ1-1	TRBV2
CAWNGGGETQYF	TGTGCCTGGAACGGTGGGGGGGAGACCCAGTACTTC	12	.	once	TRBJ2-5	TRBV30
CASGLQLAGVQNEQFF	TGTGCTAGTGGTTTACAACTAGCGGGAGTTCAGAATGAGCAGTTCTTC	16	TRBD2	.	TRBJ2-1	TRBV12-5
CASSLGLADSYEQYF	TGTGCCAGCAGCTTGGGGCTAGCGGACTCCTACGAGCAGTACTTC	15	TRBD2	.	TRBJ2-7	TRBV5-4
CTSSLDASSYNEQFF	TGTACCAGCAGCTTAGACGCGAGCTCCTACAATGAGCAGTTCTTC	15	.	.	TRBJ2-1	TRBV7-2
CSVKDSEAFF	TGCAGCGTCAAGGACTCTGAAGCTTTCTTT	10	.	.	TRBJ1-1	TRBV29-1
CASSRGSGPDSYEQYF	TGTGCCAGCAGCCGTGGTAGCGGGCCCGACTCCTACGAGCAGTACTTC	16	TRBD2	.	TRBJ2-7	TRBV4-2
CASSLYLGLAGGPPHEQFF	TGTGCCAGCAGCTTATATCTCGGACTAGCGGGAGGGCCGCCGCATGAGCAGTTCTTC	19	TRBD2	.	TRBJ2-1	TRBV7-9
CASSLATNTGELFF	TGTGCCAGCAGCTTAGCAACGAACACCGGGGAGCTGTTTTTT	14	.	.	TRBJ2-2	TRBV11-2
CASRPSGGTNEKLFF	TGTGCCAGCAGGCCATCGGGGGGAACTAATGAAAAACTGTTTTTT	15	.	.	TRBJ1-4	TRBV27
CASSLLGQVEAFF	TGTGCCAGCAGTTTATTGGGACAGGTGGAAGCTTTCTTT	13	TRBD1	.	TRBJ1-1	TRBV27
CASSLGLAGTREQYF	TGTGCCAGCAGTTTAGGACTAGCGGGAACTCGGGAGCAGTACTTC	15	TRBD2	few	TRBJ2-7	TRBV28
CASSIWSPGFGGYTF	TGTGCCAGTAGTATCTGGTCCCCAGGGTTCGGTGGCTACACCTTC	15	.	once	TRBJ1-2	TRBV19
CSVEVERTDTQYF	TGCAGCGTTGAAGTGGAGCGCACAGATACGCAGTATTTT	13	.	once	TRBJ2-3	TRBV29-1
CASSFCKASGCTGELFF	TGTGCCAGCAGCTTTTGTAAGGCTAGCGGGTGCACCGGGGAGCTGTTTTTT	17	TRBD2	.	TRBJ2-2	TRBV11-3
CASSLSGRGADTQYF	TGTGCCAGCAGCCTTAGCGGGAGGGGCGCAGATACGCAGTATTTT	15	TRBD2	.	TRBJ2-3	TRBV6-5
CASSHERMTNEKLFF	TGTGCCAGCAGCCACGAGAGGATGACTAATGAAAAACTGTTTTTT	15	.	.	TRBJ1-4	TRBV7-8
CASSNDRVGAYNEQFF	TGTGCCAGCAGTAATGACAGGGTTGGGGCGTACAATGAGCAGTTCTTC	16	TRBD1	.	TRBJ2-1	TRBV6-6
CASSQLHVLGTNTEAFF	TGTGCCAGCAGCCAACTCCACGTCTTGGGCACTAACACTGAAGCTTTCTTT	17	.	once	TRBJ1-1	TRBV14
CASSEAPGQAYEQYF	TGTGCCAGCAGTGAAGCGCCGGGACAGGCCTACGAGCAGTACTTC	15	TRBD1	few	TRBJ2-7	TRBV6-1
CASSPWDFSYEQYF	TGTGCCAGCAGCCCCTGGGACTTCTCCTACGAGCAGTACTTC	14	.	.	TRBJ2-7	TRBV9
CASSQGRGEPKETQYF	TGTGCCAGCAGCCAAGGACGCGGAGAACCCAAAGAGACCCAGTACTTC	16	.	.	TRBJ2-5	TRBV14
CASAWGPGEKLFF	TGTGCCAGCGCGTGGGGGCCGGGTGAAAAACTGTTTTTT	13	.	.	TRBJ1-4	TRBV6-1
CATSRDRESTDTQYF	TGTGCCACCAGCAGAGATCGGGAAAGCACAGATACGCAGTATTTT	15	.	.	TRBJ2-3	TRBV15
CASSILRGNTEAFF	TGTGCCAGCAGCATCCTCAGGGGGAACACTGAAGCTTTCTTT	14	.	.	TRBJ1-1	TRBV5-6
CASSLNGWDYGYTF	TGTGCCAGCAGTTTAAACGGGTGGGACTATGGCTACACCTTC	14	.	.	TRBJ1-2	TRBV28
CASSSNYYNEQFF	TGTGCCAGCAGTTCCAACTACTACAATGAGCAGTTCTTC	13	.	.	TRBJ2-1	TRBV27
CASSLDWQGAREQYF	TGCGCCAGCAGCTTGGATTGGCAGGGGGCGCGGGAGCAGTACTTC	15	TRBD1	.	TRBJ2-7	TRBV5-1
CASSYGLGSLSSEQYF	TGTGCCAGCAGTTACGGTCTCGGGTCCCTTTCTTCCGAGCAGTACTTC	16	.	.	TRBJ2-7	TRBV6-5
CASSSSSYEQYF	TGTGCCAGCAGCTCGAGCTCCTACGAGCAGTACTTC	12	.	.	TRBJ2-7	TRBV7-2
CAISDPGTGELSEQFF	TGTGCCATCAGTGATCCGGGGACAGGGGAGCTTAGTGAGCAGTTCTTC	16	TRBD1	.	TRBJ2-1	TRBV10-3
CASSLGAAGVLAKNIQYF	TGCGCCAGCAGCCTGGGGGCAGCGGGAGTGTTAGCCAAAAACATTCAGTACTTC	18	TRBD2	.	TRBJ2-4	TRBV5-1
CASGVTGGEKLFF	TGTGCTAGTGGTGTGACAGGGGGGGAAAAACTGTTTTTT	13	TRBD1	.	TRBJ1-4	TRBV12-5
CASTGQRVITNEKLFF	TGTGCCAGCACAGGACAGAGGGTGATAACTAATGAAAAACTGTTTTTT	16	.	.	TRBJ1-4	TRBV2
CASSLGGSAADTQYF	TGTGCCAGCAGCTTAGGCGGGAGTGCGGCGGATACGCAGTATTTT	15	TRBD2	.	TRBJ2-3	TRBV7-3
CASSAGTVYEQYF	TGCGCCAGCAGCGCGGGGACAGTCTACGAGCAGTACTTC	13	.	.	TRBJ2-7	TRBV5-1